The sequence of this TCR beta chain was determined in a study of cytomegalovirus exposure and HLA in healthy donors. General study points: In the 120 or so validation repertoires, about 94% of cluster scores exceeded 0, per a later analysis. The classifier reportedly diagnosed cytomegalovirus status with high sensitivity and specificity. The study put under 200 TCR beta chains on its list as cytomegalovirus-associated. Most sequenced TCRs were rare (though some public TCRs occurred in many donors).

Remarks on this clone: Its antigen remains unidentified.

Assay used: immunoSEQ multiplex PCR; TCRdb lists only in-frame clones, some missing. Of about 82,000 clones in the sample, 85% to 95% were seen once. This CDR3 spans 15 amino acids. V was pared by 6 bases and J by 8 bases, with 17 bases between. Per the germline V gene, CDR1 is SGHAT and CDR2 is FQNNGV. This rearrangement joins TRBV11-2 to TRBJ1-6, with a possible D match to TRBD1 (6 bases). What was sequenced was PBMCs. The TCR sequence derives from a man younger than 30 in good health and CMV-seronegative. CDR3 region: CASRTIQGQDSPLHF. CDR3 nucleotide sequence: TGTGCCAGCAGGACAATACAGGGCCAAGATTCACCCCTCCACTTT. The entire variable domain, with the rest obtained from reference TRBV11-2 and TRBJ1-6, is as follows: EAGVAQSPRYKIIEKRQSVAFWCNPISGHATLYWYQQILGQGPKLLIQFQNNGVVDDSQLPKDRFSAERLKGVDSTLKIQPAKLEDSAVYLCASRTIQGQDSPLHFGNGTRLTVT.